Shown below are 20 T cell receptor beta chains from a single sample sequenced in a study of cytomegalovirus exposure and HLA in healthy donors. Vbeta (60) and Jbeta (13) primers were used in the PCR. Clones were read by immunoSEQ multiplex PCR, and TCRdb kept only the in-frame ones, dropping some. The profile shows 250,000 to 350,000 clones, about four fifths of them singletons. Sequenced sample: PBMCs. Every receptor here comes from a girl aged 2-9 years in good health and CMV-seronegative.

The CDR3 reads CASSLGRGENNEQFF. As DNA, the CDR3 is TGTGCCAGCAGCCTCGGGCGGGGGGAAAACAATGAGCAGTTCTTC. This chain links TRBV7-7 with TRBJ2-1, with 8 bases fitting TRBD2. After removal of 5 bases from V and 5 bases from J, the junction contained 8 bases not matched to a gene. Germline values: CDR1 SSHAT, CDR2 FNYEAQ (reference sequence). The length of the CDR3 is 15 residues.

CDR3 DNA: TGTGCCAGTAGGCGACAAGGGACTAGCGGGAGCTCCTACAATGAGCAGTTCTTC. Residues: CASRRQGTSGSSYNEQFF. The chain has TRBV19 and TRBJ2-1, with 14 bases aligning to TRBD2. Trimming cost V 6 bases and J 0 bases; bases outside gene matches: 7. Per germline, CDR1 LNHDA and CDR2 SQIVND (reference sequence). This CDR3 is 18 amino acids long.

This rearrangement joins TRBV10-3 to TRBJ2-7, with TRBD2 identical over 12 bases. CDR3 length: 15 residues. In germline, CDR1 is ENHRY, CDR2 SYGVKD. The V and J ends lost 6 bases and 4 bases, in that order; junction bases with no gene match: 7. The CDR3 nucleotides read TGTGCCATCAGGCCGACTAGCGGGAGCGTGTACGAGCAGTACTTC. Its protein product is CAIRPTSGSVYEQYF.

V gene TRBV7-9 combines with J gene TRBJ2-3; 8 bases line up with TRBD1. Germline CDR1 reads SEHNR; CDR2 reads FQNEAQ (reference sequence). With V trimmed by 5 bases and J by 2 bases, 6 bases remained unmatched. The CDR3 runs 15 residues. CDR3: CASSPGQGVTDTQYF. CDR3 bases: TGTGCCAGCAGCCCTGGACAGGGAGTCACAGATACGCAGTATTTT.

This clone was seen a few times. This chain's CDR3 is CASSYDRSAYEQYF. CDR3 bases: TGTGCCAGCAGTTATGACAGGTCGGCCTACGAGCAGTACTTC. V and J are TRBV2 and TRBJ2-7; D is possibly TRBD1 (6 bases). V was cut by 5 bases and J by 2 bases, with 13 bases left in between. CDR1 and CDR2 (germline): SNHLY, FYNNEI. The CDR3 sequence is 14 residues long.

V usage is TRBV5-1 and J usage is TRBJ2-7; TRBD1 is a possible D gene (6 bases). Germline CDR1 and CDR2: SGHRS and YFSETQ. The CDR3 has 14 amino acids. V lost 5 bases and J 0 bases, leaving 12 bases between the germline ends. DNA for the CDR3: TGCGCCAGCAGTTTAGGACAGAGCTCCTACGAGCAGTACTTC. This encodes CASSLGQSSYEQYF. The full variable domain, in which reference TRBV5-1 and TRBJ2-7 provide the parts outside the CDR3, is KAGVTQTPRYLIKTRGQQVTLSCSPISGHRSVSWYQQTPGQGLQFLFEYFSETQRNKGNFPGRFSGRQFSNSRSEMNVSTLELGDSALYLCASSLGQSSYEQYFGPGTRLTVT.

The chain links TRBV7-6 to TRBJ1-2; tentatively, D is TRBD1 (6 bases). The ends were cut back, 4 bases at V and 5 bases at J, with 17 bases in the middle. Germline V lookup: CDR1 SGHVS, CDR2 FNYEAQ. This CDR3 has 15 amino acids. CDR3 bases: TGTGCCAGCAGCTCCCAACCGACAGGCCCATATGGCTACACCTTC. Translated, it gives CASSSQPTGPYGYTF.

CDR3 bases: TGTGCCATCAGTGTGGCGGGAGTGTCCGACGAGCAGTACTTC. Translation gives CAISVAGVSDEQYF. V is TRBV10-3 and J is TRBJ2-7, with TRBD2 matching 7 bases. From germline, CDR1 is ENHRY and CDR2 SYGVKD. This CDR3 region has 14 residues. Trimming removed 4 bases from V and 5 bases from J; junction bases left unmatched: 8.

The genes are TRBV4-1 and TRBJ1-1, with TRBD1 as a possible D gene (6 bases). The V gene's germline CDR1 is MGHRA and CDR2 YSYEKL. V gave up 3 bases and J gave up 4 bases, with 12 bases separating them. This CDR3 spans 14 amino acids. The DNA of the CDR3 is TGCGCCAGCAGCCAGGACCAGGGGAGCACTGAAGCTTTCTTT. This codes for CASSQDQGSTEAFF.

J is TRBJ2-4 and V is TRBV15; weak D call: TRBD2 (5 bases). The CDR3 runs 15 residues. V shed 0 bases and J shed 8 bases, with 14 bases lying between them. Germline V gene lookup returns CDR1 LNHNV and CDR2 YYDKDF (reference sequence). The CDR3 region is CATSREAASWDIQYF. CDR3 in DNA: TGTGCCACCAGCAGAGAAGCGGCCTCATGGGACATTCAGTACTTC.

CDR3 DNA sequence: TGCGCCAGCAGCACCGGACACCACGAGCAGTACTTC. Its protein product is CASSTGHHEQYF. This chain joins TRBV5-1 and TRBJ2-5, with D tentatively TRBD1 (5 bases). The DNA end is a closer match to TRBJ2-7, so the J assignment may be wrong. From germline, CDR1 is SGHRS and CDR2 YFSETQ. The CDR3 spans 12 residues.

J is TRBJ2-2 and V is TRBV6-5; D remains unclear. This CDR3 is built from 14 residues. V lost 4 bases and J lost 3, with 9 bases in between. Germline CDR1 and CDR2: MNHEY and SVGAGI. The CDR3 here is CASSSNSHTGELFF. CDR3 in DNA: TGTGCCAGCAGTTCCAACAGCCACACCGGGGAGCTGTTTTTT.

This chain connects TRBV4-1 to TRBJ2-1; 10 bases are shared with TRBD1. V dropped 4 bases and J dropped 7; count of bases not matched to a gene: 13. Germline V gene data show CDR1 as MGHRA and CDR2 as YSYEKL. This CDR3 is built from 17 residues. Here the CDR3 reads CASSLRQGARGENEQFF. The CDR3 DNA sequence: TGCGCCAGCAGCCTCCGACAGGGGGCGCGCGGTGAGAATGAGCAGTTCTTC.

This sequence joins TRBV30 and TRBJ1-5; D not resolved. This CDR3 is 17 amino acids long. V lost 1 base, J lost 0 bases, and 16 bases lay in between. Germline CDR1 is GTSNPN and CDR2 is SVGIG (reference sequence). The CDR3 loop is CAWSAPRHTYSNQPQHF. CDR3 nucleotides: TGTGCCTGGAGTGCCCCCCGCCATACCTATAGCAATCAGCCCCAGCATTTT.

V and J are TRBV11-1 and TRBJ2-1; TRBD2 is a possible D gene (6 bases). Germline values: CDR1 SGHAT, CDR2 FQDESV (reference sequence). The CDR3 runs to 14 residues. The V end was cut by 10 bases, the J end by 3 bases, with 16 bases between. The CDR3 sequence is CATRGGVNYNEQFF. In nucleotides, the CDR3 is TGTGCCACTCGTGGCGGGGTAAACTACAATGAGCAGTTCTTC.

This chain uses TRBV5-1 with TRBJ2-7, with TRBD1 identical over 8 bases. From germline, CDR1 is SGHRS and CDR2 YFSETQ. Unmatched junction bases numbered 12, after V lost 4 bases and J lost 0 bases. The CDR3 loop spans 17 amino acids. CDR3 region: CASSGYARGHNSYEQYF. In DNA form, the CDR3 reads TGCGCCAGCAGCGGTTATGCCAGGGGGCACAACTCCTACGAGCAGTACTTC.

This chain links TRBV5-4 with TRBJ2-7; no firm D call. Germline values: CDR1 SGHNT, CDR2 YYREEE (reference sequence). With 0 bases removed from V and 0 bases from J, the gap between germline ends came to 7 bases. This CDR3 is built from 14 residues. CDR3 region: CASSLDQASYEQYF. In nucleotides, the CDR3 is TGTGCCAGCAGCTTGGATCAGGCCTCCTACGAGCAGTACTTC.

The chain couples TRBV6-5 to TRBJ2-3; 9 nucleotides agree with TRBD2. From germline, CDR1 is MNHEY and CDR2 SVGAGI. The V segment lost 2 bases and the J segment 2 bases; nucleotides outside the gene matches: 5. The CDR3 extends over 16 amino acids. The CDR3 loop reads CASSYAGGVNTDTQYF. CDR3 nucleotides: TGTGCCAGCAGTTACGCGGGAGGGGTGAACACAGATACGCAGTATTTT.

The gene calls are TRBV29-1 and TRBJ2-5; 11 nucleotides align to TRBD1. With the DNA end fitting TRBJ2-7 better, the J assignment may be wrong. CDR1 SQVTM and CDR2 ANQGSEA come from the germline V gene. This CDR3 has 12 amino acids. CDR3 DNA sequence: TGCAGCGTGGGACAGGGGGCCTACGAGCAGTACTTC. Translation gives CSVGQGAYEQYF.

The chain joins TRBV2 to TRBJ2-7; TRBD2 matches at 8 bases. Germline values: CDR1 SNHLY, CDR2 FYNNEI. V was pared by 3 bases and J by 1 base, with 17 bases of the junction left unmatched. This CDR3 is built from 19 residues. The CDR3 sequence: CASSELFAGGLLGSYEQYF. The CDR3 DNA is TGTGCCAGCAGTGAGTTGTTTGCGGGGGGCCTCCTTGGGTCCTACGAGCAGTACTTC.